The present entry profiles one T cell receptor (beta chain) with its context. This sample is drawn from a study of blood T cell repertoires in COVID-19. For the study at large: From the United States, Italy and Spain came samples of acute and convalescent COVID-19. Sample material is recorded as cDNA or gDNA derived from T cells, B-cell-depleted T cells, or PBMCs.

In the original workflow: Estimation of nucleated cell counts was performed using reference gene primer amplification. Profiled with immunoSEQ multiplex PCR; TCRdb holds only in-frame clones, not every one. V and J calls and clone size are those listed in that table; D and trimming were worked out from the DNA. The sample carries about 110,000 clones, approximately 85% recorded once. Per the germline V gene, CDR1 is KGHSH and CDR2 is LQKENI. The V end lost 2 bases, the J end lost 5 bases, and 9 bases lay between the germline ends. The CDR3 is made up of 13 amino acids. The sequence derives from a woman aged 55-70 years with acute or convalescent COVID-19. Sequencing was performed on peripheral blood. This chain uses TRBV18 with TRBJ1-2, with a possible D match to TRBD1 (6 bases). The CDR3 reads CASSPDRRYGYTF. For the CDR3, the DNA is TGTGCCAGCTCACCAGACAGGAGGTATGGCTACACCTTC.